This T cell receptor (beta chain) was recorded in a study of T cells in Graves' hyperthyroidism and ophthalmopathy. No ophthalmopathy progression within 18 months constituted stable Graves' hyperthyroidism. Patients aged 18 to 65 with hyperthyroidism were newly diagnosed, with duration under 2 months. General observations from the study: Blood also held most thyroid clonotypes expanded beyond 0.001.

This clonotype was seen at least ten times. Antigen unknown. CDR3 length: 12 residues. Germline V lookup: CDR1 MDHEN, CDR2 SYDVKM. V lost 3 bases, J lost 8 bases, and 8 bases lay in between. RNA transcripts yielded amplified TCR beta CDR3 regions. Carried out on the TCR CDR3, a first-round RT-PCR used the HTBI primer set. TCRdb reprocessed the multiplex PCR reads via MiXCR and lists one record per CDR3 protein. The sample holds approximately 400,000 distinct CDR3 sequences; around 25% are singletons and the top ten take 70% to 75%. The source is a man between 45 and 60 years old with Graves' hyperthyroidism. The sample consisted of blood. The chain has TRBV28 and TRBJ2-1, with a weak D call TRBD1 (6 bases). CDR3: CASSFGGHEQFF. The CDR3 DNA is TGTGCCAGCAGTTTTGGGGGCCATGAGCAGTTCTTC.